The clone carrying this T cell receptor (beta chain) was observed a handful of times. What it binds is not known. This entry belongs to a study of radiation and T cells in renal cell carcinoma. The study, taken as a whole, reports: Pretreatment tumor biopsies were lacking, so baseline clonotypes are unknown.

The time point is: blood 4 weeks post-SBRT, at nephrectomy. Treatment defined: 15 Gy SBRT to primary tumor, nephrectomy 4 weeks later. Nephrectomy followed 15 Gy stereotactic body radiation by 4 weeks. After SBRT, blood was collected at 2 and 4 weeks, plus baseline. Data came from immunoSEQ multiplex PCR; TCRdb stores just in-frame clones and leaves some out. This sample yields around 94,000 clones, of which roughly 80% are seen a single time; roughly 10% belongs to the top ten. The CDR3 sequence is 14 residues long. Trimming pared 8 bases from V and 1 base from J, leaving 12 bases between. Germline-derived CDR1 and CDR2 are SNHLY and FYNNEI.

This receptor was obtained from a man aged 50 or older with renal cell carcinoma. The chain joins TRBV2 to TRBJ1-5; no definite D call. The sequencing used blood, collected from a patient whose treatment included radiotherapy and nephrectomy. The DNA of the CDR3 is TGTGCCAGCTGCCGGACCGTCAGCAATCAGCCCCAGCATTTT. As protein: CASCRTVSNQPQHF. The full variable domain, with the rest looked up from reference TRBV2 and TRBJ1-5, is EPEVTQTPSHQVTQMGQEVILRCVPISNHLYFYWYRQILGQKVEFLVSFYNNEISEKSEIFDDQFSVERPDGSNFTLKIRSTKLEDSAMYFCASCRTVSNQPQHFGDGTRLSIL.